The 15 T cell receptor beta chains below all came from one sample that was sequenced in a study of long-term antiretroviral therapy in people with HIV. At the survey level, the v3.0 immunoSEQ assay was run. Profiling relied on immunoSEQ multiplex PCR, and the TCRdb table lists in-frame clones only, not all of them. The sample comprises around 13,000 clones, about 87% of which are singletons, and 22% rests with the top ten. The sequencing here drew on unsorted PBMCs, taken 2.1 years after starting antiretroviral therapy. The receptors were sampled from a middle-aged woman with HIV.

The gene calls are TRBV6-1 and TRBJ1-4; 9 bases map to TRBD1. This CDR3 region has 15 residues. Germline values: CDR1 MNHNS, CDR2 SASEGT. V trimming: 7 bases; J trimming: 6 bases; junction bases outside the gene matches: 9. For the CDR3, the DNA is TGTGCCAGCACCTCAATTAGGACAGGGGATGAAAAACTGTTTTTT. This codes for CASTSIRTGDEKLFF.

The J gene is TRBJ1-2, the V gene TRBV5-6; 9 bases match TRBD1. The CDR3 runs 15 residues. V lost 4 bases to trimming and J lost 3 bases; unmatched junction nucleotides: 7. CDR1 and CDR2 (germline): SGHDT, YYEEEE. The CDR3 protein is CASSPGTGRDYGYTF. The CDR3 nucleotides are TGTGCCAGCAGCCCAGGGACAGGGAGAGACTATGGCTACACCTTC.

The chain is built from TRBV5-1 and TRBJ1-1, with D possibly being TRBD1 (6 bases). Trimming pared 1 base from V and 4 bases from J, leaving 11 bases between. The CDR3 covers 14 residues. CDR1 is SGHRS and CDR2 is YFSETQ in the germline V gene. CDR3 sequence reads: CASSLIQGRTEAFF. CDR3 in DNA: TGCGCCAGCAGCTTGATTCAGGGGCGCACTGAAGCTTTCTTT.

The J gene is TRBJ1-1, the V gene TRBV5-1; D is perhaps TRBD1 (5 bases). Germline CDR1 and CDR2: SGHRS and YFSETQ. V shed 1 base and J shed 3 bases, with 16 bases lying between them. The CDR3 spans 16 residues. This CDR3 is CASSLPSNGGDTEAFF. CDR3 DNA sequence: TGCGCCAGCAGCTTGCCATCAAACGGGGGGGACACTGAAGCTTTCTTT.

J is TRBJ2-7 and V is TRBV7-2, with 11 bases aligning to TRBD1. With 5 bases clipped from V and 3 bases from J, the junction kept 3 bases outside the gene matches. The CDR3 spans 14 residues. Germline CDR1 SGHTA, CDR2 FQGNSA. CDR3: CASSTGTGGYEQYF. In nucleotides, the CDR3 is TGTGCCAGCAGCACCGGGACAGGGGGCTACGAGCAGTACTTC.

The gene calls are TRBV14 and TRBJ1-1; weak D call: TRBD1 (6 bases). Trimming left V 1 base short and J 9 bases short, with 9 bases between. The CDR3 is made up of 12 amino acids. CDR1 is SGHDN and CDR2 is FVKESK in the germline V gene. Here the CDR3 reads CASSQVRGKAFF. The CDR3 DNA reads TGTGCCAGCAGCCAAGTGAGGGGGAAAGCTTTCTTT. Complete variable domain (other parts from reference TRBV14 and TRBJ1-1): EAGVTQFPSHSVIEKGQTVTLRCDPISGHDNLYWYRRVMGKEIKFLLHFVKESKQDESGMPNNRFLAERTGGTYSTLKVQPAELEDSGVYFCASSQVRGKAFFGQGTRLTVV.

The chain has TRBV27 and TRBJ2-1, with 10 bases lining up with TRBD2. This CDR3 has 15 amino acids. CDR1 and CDR2 from the germline V gene are MNHEY and SMNVEV (reference sequence). The J segment lost 6 bases and the V segment lost 3 bases, leaving 5 bases of the junction unmatched. The CDR3 coding sequence is TGTGCCAGCAGTTTTGGAAGCGGGGGGGCCAATGAGCAGTTCTTC. Amino acid sequence: CASSFGSGGANEQFF.

This clone was seen just once. The CDR3 spells CASSIGGGGTEAFF. CDR3 bases: TGTGCCAGTAGTATTGGGGGAGGGGGCACTGAAGCTTTCTTT. The chain joins TRBV19 to TRBJ1-1; TRBD1 might be the D (6 bases). The CDR3 has 14 amino acids. V lost 3 bases and J 4 bases, leaving 12 bases between the germline ends. Germline CDR1 LNHDA, CDR2 SQIVND (reference sequence).

The V call is TRBV13, the J call TRBJ2-1; 9 nucleotides match TRBD2. CDR1 and CDR2 (germline): PRHDT, FYEKMQ (reference sequence). This CDR3 is 16 amino acids long. Trimming cost V 4 bases and J 9 bases; bases outside gene matches: 13. Here the CDR3 reads CASSSPAGGVWGEQFF. CDR3 sequence (DNA): TGTGCCAGCAGCTCCCCAGCGGGGGGAGTTTGGGGTGAGCAGTTCTTC. Full variable domain (missing parts from reference TRBV13 and TRBJ2-1): AAGVIQSPRHLIKEKRETATLKCYPIPRHDTVYWYQQGPGQDPQFLISFYEKMQSDKGSIPDRFSAQQFSDYHSELNMSSLELGDSALYFCASSSPAGGVWGEQFFGPGTRLTVL.

CDR3 region: CASSQNPGPGGLGEQYF. CDR3 DNA: TGCGCCAGCAGCCAAAATCCCGGGCCAGGGGGATTAGGGGAGCAGTACTTC. V is TRBV4-3 and J is TRBJ2-7; 7 positions agree with TRBD1. This CDR3 is built from 17 residues. Looked up from germline, CDR1 is LGHNA and CDR2 is YSLEER. With V trimmed by 2 bases and J by 7 bases, 17 bases remained unmatched.

V usage is TRBV6-1 and J usage is TRBJ1-2; weak D call: TRBD1 (5 bases). Trimming removed 2 bases at V and 5 bases at J, with 36 bases between. CDR1 is MNHNS and CDR2 is SASEGT in the germline V gene. This CDR3 is 22 amino acids long. The CDR3 protein is CASSEKPGRGLGTTSGVYGYTF. CDR3 DNA: TGTGCCAGCAGTGAAAAACCAGGGCGGGGTTTAGGAACCACGTCTGGAGTATATGGCTACACCTTC.

This chain connects TRBV25-1 to TRBJ1-4; unclear D gene. The CDR3 contains 14 residues. Germline assignment: CDR1 MGHDK and CDR2 SYGVNS. V shed 3 bases and J shed 4 bases, with 9 bases lying between them. CDR3 in amino acids: CASSDSGRNEKLFF. The CDR3, as DNA: TGTGCCAGCAGTGATTCCGGGCGTAATGAAAAACTGTTTTTT.

This clone was counted a few times. The chain links TRBV18 to TRBJ1-1; D unclear. Germline loops: CDR1 KGHSH, CDR2 LQKENI. The ends were cut back, 3 bases at V and 0 bases at J, with 8 bases in the middle. The CDR3 has 14 amino acids. The CDR3 nucleotides read TGTGCCAGCTCACCGGGCAGGATGAACACTGAAGCTTTCTTT. Its translation: CASSPGRMNTEAFF.

The sample holds one count of this clone. This sequence joins TRBV10-3 and TRBJ2-5, with 7 bases aligning to TRBD2. This CDR3 region has 17 residues. V lost 2 bases, J lost 5 bases, and 14 bases stayed unmatched. In germline, CDR1 is ENHRY, CDR2 SYGVKD. CDR3 DNA: TGTGCCATCAGTGAGCCTCGGGGGGACGCTACCGGGGAGACCCAGTACTTC. It encodes CAISEPRGDATGETQYF.

This chain connects TRBV5-1 to TRBJ1-2; 7 positions match TRBD1. CDR1 SGHRS and CDR2 YFSETQ come from the germline V gene. After removal of 7 bases from V and 1 base from J, the junction contained 7 bases not matched to a gene. The CDR3 consists of 14 residues. In nucleotides, the CDR3 is TGCGCCAGCGGCGACAGGGTCCGTAACTATGGCTACACCTTC. It encodes CASGDRVRNYGYTF.